The rows below give T cell receptor beta chains drawn from one sample of a study of technical replicates of blood from several donors. Assay used: immunoSEQ multiplex PCR; TCRdb lists only in-frame clones, some missing. The sample has about 97,000 clones, about 95% seen once; the top ten hold 0.25% to 0.35%. The material sequenced was T cells isolated from PBMCs. The receptors here all came from a human donor in good health. CDR3s include the opening cysteine and the closing phenylalanine or tryptophan. A D gene is named only where the DNA matches it firmly. Clone size is not always given. Where it is, it says once, few, many or a class for expanded clones.

V	J	D	size	CDR3	DNA
TRBV5-6	TRBJ2-3	.	.	CASSLWRGRTDTQYF	TGTGCCAGCAGCTTGTGGCGGGGTCGCACAGATACGCAGTATTTT
TRBV7-7	TRBJ2-5	.	.	CASSLGQGKAETQYF	TGTGCCAGCAGCTTAGGTCAGGGAAAGGCAGAGACCCAGTACTTC
TRBV4-2	TRBJ2-7	TRBD1	.	CASSQGQGASEQYF	TGTGCCAGCAGCCAAGGACAGGGGGCGTCCGAGCAGTACTTC
TRBV27	TRBJ2-7	.	.	CASSFDRLPYEQYF	TGTGCCAGCAGTTTTGACAGACTCCCCTACGAGCAGTACTTC
TRBV7-2	TRBJ2-3	TRBD2	.	CASSTSGYSTDTQYF	TGTGCCAGCAGCACTAGCGGGTACAGCACAGATACGCAGTATTTT
TRBV7-9	TRBJ2-3	TRBD2	.	CASSFSGSIDTQYF	TGTGCCAGCAGCTTCAGCGGGAGTATAGATACGCAGTATTTT
TRBV2	TRBJ2-1	.	.	CASSAGRDSYNEQFF	TGTGCCAGCAGTGCTGGGCGGGACTCCTACAATGAGCAGTTCTTC
TRBV7-8	TRBJ2-7	TRBD1	.	CASSLVGQIYEQYF	TGTGCCAGCAGCTTAGTGGGACAGATCTACGAGCAGTACTTC
TRBV5-1	TRBJ2-5	TRBD1	.	CASSWETGGETQYF	TGCGCCAGCAGCTGGGAGACAGGGGGCGAGACCCAGTACTTC
TRBV7-2	TRBJ2-7	TRBD2	.	CASSLNGRAARYF	TGTGCCAGCAGCTTGAACGGGAGGGCCGCTCGGTACTTC
TRBV7-3	TRBJ2-5	.	.	CASSLNGETQYF	TGTGCCAGCAGCTTAAACGGAGAGACCCAGTACTTC
TRBV2	TRBJ2-2	TRBD1	.	CASDRDDANAGELFF	TGTGCCAGCGACAGGGATGATGCCAACGCCGGGGAGCTGTTTTTT
TRBV7-6	TRBJ1-5	.	.	CAIRSGGGMQPQHF	TGTGCCATCCGTTCCGGGGGGGGGATGCAGCCCCAGCATTTT
TRBV5-1	TRBJ2-7	TRBD1	.	CASSLGDRDSPYEQYF	TGCGCCAGCAGCTTGGGGGACCGGGACAGTCCCTACGAGCAGTACTTC
TRBV9	TRBJ2-2	TRBD2	.	CASSVATASGLNTGELFF	TGTGCCAGCAGCGTAGCTACGGCTAGCGGCTTGAACACCGGGGAGCTGTTTTTT
TRBV2	TRBJ1-6	.	.	CASTGQTKPLHF	TGTGCCAGCACAGGACAGACAAAACCCCTCCACTTT
TRBV15	TRBJ2-7	TRBD1	.	CATSREQGLEQYF	TGTGCCACCAGCAGAGAACAGGGGCTCGAGCAGTACTTC
TRBV27	TRBJ2-1	TRBD2	.	CASSPRLTSGRVYEQFF	TGTGCCAGCAGTCCCAGACTGACTAGCGGGAGAGTCTATGAGCAGTTCTTC
TRBV6-5	TRBJ1-5	.	.	CASSYSPDTHQPQHF	TGTGCCAGCAGTTACTCCCCGGACACGCATCAGCCCCAGCATTTT
TRBV19	TRBJ2-7	TRBD1	.	CASSSQHGTEAYEQYF	TGTGCCAGTAGTTCCCAGCACGGGACAGAGGCCTACGAGCAGTACTTC
TRBV14	TRBJ2-3	.	.	CASSLRLGADTQYF	TGTGCCAGCAGCCTTCGATTAGGGGCAGATACGCAGTATTTT
TRBV2	TRBJ2-5	.	.	CASNRERETQYF	TGTGCCAGCAACCGGGAGAGGGAGACCCAGTACTTC
TRBV15	TRBJ2-3	TRBD2	.	CATSRSRTGGDTQYF	TGTGCCACCAGCAGATCCCGGACTGGGGGGGACACGCAGTATTTT
TRBV19	TRBJ1-1	.	few	CASSEHRTGNTEAFF	TGTGCCAGTAGTGAACATAGAACAGGGAACACTGAAGCTTTCTTT
TRBV5-4	TRBJ2-3	.	once	CASSLGGSTDTQYF	TGTGCCAGCAGCTTAGGCGGGAGCACAGATACGCAGTATTTT
TRBV7-6	TRBJ2-5	TRBD1	.	CASSLGTGKQETQYF	TGTGCCAGCAGCTTAGGGACAGGAAAACAAGAGACCCAGTACTTC
TRBV5-6	TRBJ2-7	.	.	CASSLSGPYEQYF	TGTGCCAGCAGCTTGTCAGGGCCCTACGAGCAGTACTTC
TRBV13	TRBJ1-2	TRBD1	.	CASSTLQGNYGYTF	TGTGCCAGCAGCACCCTACAGGGGAACTATGGCTACACCTTC
TRBV7-7	TRBJ2-5	.	.	CASSFGLGETQYF	TGTGCCAGCAGCTTCGGACTGGGGGAGACCCAGTACTTC
TRBV15	TRBJ2-1	TRBD2	.	CATRPGLAGASYNEQFF	TGTGCCACCCGCCCGGGACTAGCGGGAGCTTCCTACAATGAGCAGTTCTTC
TRBV7-9	TRBJ1-5	.	.	CASSLEGLDQPQHF	TGTGCCAGCAGCTTAGAGGGGTTAGATCAGCCCCAGCATTTT
TRBV27	TRBJ2-3	TRBD2	.	CASSLSSGGSPDTQYF	TGTGCCAGCAGTTTATCGTCGGGGGGGAGCCCAGATACGCAGTATTTT
TRBV2	TRBJ1-2	.	.	CASSPDNRNYGYTF	TGTGCCAGCAGTCCGGACAACCGTAACTATGGCTACACCTTC
TRBV6-1	TRBJ1-4	.	.	CASSRQPATNEKLFF	TGTGCCAGCAGCCGACAGCCCGCAACTAATGAAAAACTGTTTTTT
TRBV4-2	TRBJ2-7	.	.	CASSQEWGIIYEQYF	TGTGCCAGCAGCCAAGAGTGGGGCATCATTTACGAGCAGTACTTC
TRBV9	TRBJ1-5	.	.	CASSVGPVGNQPQHF	TGTGCCAGCAGCGTAGGCCCGGTGGGCAATCAGCCCCAGCATTTT
TRBV28	TRBJ2-7	TRBD1	.	CASSPRQGNEQYF	TGTGCCAGCAGTCCACGACAGGGTAACGAGCAGTACTTC